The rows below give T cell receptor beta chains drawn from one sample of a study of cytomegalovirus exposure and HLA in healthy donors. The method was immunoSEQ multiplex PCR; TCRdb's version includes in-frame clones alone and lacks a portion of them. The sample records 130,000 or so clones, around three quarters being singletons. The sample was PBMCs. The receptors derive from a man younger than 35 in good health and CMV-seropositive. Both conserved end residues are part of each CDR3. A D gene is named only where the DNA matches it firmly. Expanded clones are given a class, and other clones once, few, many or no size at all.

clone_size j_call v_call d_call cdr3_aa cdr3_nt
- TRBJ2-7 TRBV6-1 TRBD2 CASSGGGITNEQYF TGTGCCAGCAGTGGGGGGGGGATTACGAACGAGCAGTACTTC
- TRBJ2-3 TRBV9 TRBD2 CASSVPGLAESTDTQYF TGTGCCAGCAGCGTTCCCGGACTAGCGGAAAGCACAGATACGCAGTATTTT
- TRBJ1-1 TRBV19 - CASSPYSSGLTEAFF TGTGCCAGTAGTCCATACTCTTCAGGGCTCACTGAAGCTTTCTTT
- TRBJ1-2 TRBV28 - CASGPSYGYTF TGTGCCAGCGGGCCTTCCTATGGCTACACCTTC
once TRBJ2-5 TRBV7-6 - CASSFLETQYF TGTGCCAGCAGCTTTCTAGAGACCCAGTACTTC
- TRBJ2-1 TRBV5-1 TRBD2 CASSLSGSSHNEQFF TGCGCCAGCAGCCTTAGCGGGAGCAGCCACAATGAGCAGTTCTTC
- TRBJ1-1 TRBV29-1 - CSVHGGDTEAFF TGCAGCGTCCACGGGGGGGACACTGAAGCTTTCTTT
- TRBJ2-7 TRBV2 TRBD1 CASRDWDRVGEQYF TGTGCCAGCAGGGACTGGGACAGAGTAGGGGAGCAGTACTTC
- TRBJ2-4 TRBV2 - CASSDFGIGQSKNIQYF TGTGCCAGCAGTGACTTCGGTATTGGACAGTCAAAAAACATTCAGTACTTC
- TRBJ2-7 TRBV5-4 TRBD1 CASSAGRDRISYEQYF TGTGCCAGCAGCGCCGGTCGGGACAGGATTTCCTACGAGCAGTACTTC
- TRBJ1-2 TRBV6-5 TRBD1 CASRLTGHYGYTF TGTGCCAGCAGGCTGACAGGGCACTATGGCTACACCTTC
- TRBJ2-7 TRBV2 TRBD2 CASRVTSGTYEQYF TGTGCCAGCAGGGTAACTAGCGGCACCTACGAGCAGTACTTC
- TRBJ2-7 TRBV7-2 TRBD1 CASSSQTGATYEQYF TGTGCCAGCAGCTCGCAGACAGGGGCCACCTACGAGCAGTACTTC
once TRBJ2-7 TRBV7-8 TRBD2 CASSYYRTSSHEQYF TGTGCCAGCAGCTATTACCGGACTAGCTCCCACGAGCAGTACTTC
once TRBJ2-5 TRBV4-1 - CASSPRTEETQYF TGCGCCAGCAGCCCAAGGACAGAAGAGACCCAGTACTTC
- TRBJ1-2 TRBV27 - CASSPSRQVGGYGYTF TGTGCCAGCAGTCCCTCCCGACAGGTTGGAGGCTATGGCTACACCTTC
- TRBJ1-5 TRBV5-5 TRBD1 CASSSGQVLVGGPQHF TGTGCCAGCAGCTCGGGACAGGTCTTAGTTGGCGGGCCCCAGCATTTT
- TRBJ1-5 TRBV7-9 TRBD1 CASSQGQGGLEQPQHF TGTGCCAGCAGCCAAGGACAGGGAGGGCTCGAGCAGCCCCAGCATTTT
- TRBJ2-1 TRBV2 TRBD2 CASSFTSGAGNEQFF TGTGCCAGCAGTTTCACTAGCGGGGCTGGGAATGAGCAGTTCTTC
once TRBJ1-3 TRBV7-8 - CASSLTAGGSGNTIYF TGTGCCAGCAGCTTAACCGCCGGGGGCTCTGGAAACACCATATATTTT
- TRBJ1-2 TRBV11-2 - CASSSLGDSRDYGYTF TGTGCCAGCAGCTCCCTAGGCGATTCTCGGGACTATGGCTACACCTTC
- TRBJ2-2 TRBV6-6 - CASSSDGLTGELFF TGTGCCAGCAGTAGTGACGGGTTGACCGGGGAGCTGTTTTTT
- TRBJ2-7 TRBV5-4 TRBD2 CASSLKGLAGADVWYF TGTGCCAGCAGCTTGAAGGGACTAGCGGGAGCAGATGTTTGGTACTTC
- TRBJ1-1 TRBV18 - CASSPLVMNTEAFF TGTGCCAGCTCACCACTAGTCATGAACACTGAAGCTTTCTTT
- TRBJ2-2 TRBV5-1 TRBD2 CASSTSVEGPGELFF TGCGCCAGCAGTACTAGCGTTGAAGGTCCCGGGGAGCTGTTTTTT
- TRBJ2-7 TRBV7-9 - CASSNRDSYEQYF TGTGCCAGCAGCAACAGGGACTCCTACGAGCAGTACTTC
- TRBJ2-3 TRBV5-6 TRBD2 CASSRLAGGGTDTQYF TGTGCCAGCAGCCGATTAGCGGGAGGCGGCACAGATACGCAGTATTTT
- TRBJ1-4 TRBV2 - CASSRDGRKLFF TGTGCCAGCAGCCGGGACGGGAGAAAACTGTTTTTT
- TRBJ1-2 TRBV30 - CAWSASGQAYYGYTF TGTGCCTGGAGTGCCTCAGGTCAGGCCTACTATGGCTACACCTTC
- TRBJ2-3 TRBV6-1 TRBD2 CASSEVLTSDSDTQYF TGTGCCAGCAGTGAAGTATTGACTAGCGATTCAGATACGCAGTATTTT
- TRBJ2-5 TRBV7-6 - CASSPWGLQETQYF TGTGCCAGCAGCCCCTGGGGACTTCAAGAGACCCAGTACTTC
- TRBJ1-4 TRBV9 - CAIHMTTDEKLFF TGTGCCATACACATGACGACAGATGAAAAACTGTTTTTT
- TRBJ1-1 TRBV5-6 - CASSLTSSERAFF TGTGCCAGCAGCTTGACTTCTTCGGAGAGGGCTTTCTTT